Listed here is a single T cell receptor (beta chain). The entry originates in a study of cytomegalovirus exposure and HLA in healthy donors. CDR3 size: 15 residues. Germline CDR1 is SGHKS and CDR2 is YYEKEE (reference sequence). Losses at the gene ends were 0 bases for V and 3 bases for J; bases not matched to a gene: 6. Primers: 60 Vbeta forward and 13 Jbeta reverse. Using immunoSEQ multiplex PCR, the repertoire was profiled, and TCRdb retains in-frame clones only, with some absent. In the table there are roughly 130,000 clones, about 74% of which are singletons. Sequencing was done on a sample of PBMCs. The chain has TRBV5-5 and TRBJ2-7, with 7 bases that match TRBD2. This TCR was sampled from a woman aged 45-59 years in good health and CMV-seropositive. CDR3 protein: CASSLVASGNYEQYF. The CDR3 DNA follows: TGTGCCAGCAGCTTGGTGGCTAGCGGAAACTACGAGCAGTACTTC.